This TCR beta chain was sequenced for a study of shared clonotypes between healthy human individuals. The repertoire was sequenced with immunoSEQ multiplex PCR; TCRdb's copy has only in-frame clones and lacks some. The data hold about 490,000 clones, with over 65% observed a single time. None of the donors, who were healthy HIV-negative adults, had recently had acute infections or vaccinations. Germline V gene sequence: CDR1 MNHEY, CDR2 SMNVEV (reference sequence). Deletions cut 3 bases from V and 3 bases from J, with 8 bases between. The CDR3 runs to 13 residues. The chain carries TRBV27 and TRBJ1-1, with no clear D. The TCR was taken from a woman between 40 and 50 years old in good health. Some clones in this sample may be carry-over from other donors' samples. Sequencing was carried out using PBMCs. CDR3 protein: CASSLADHTEAFF. The CDR3 region has the DNA TGTGCCAGCAGTTTGGCGGATCACACTGAAGCTTTCTTT.